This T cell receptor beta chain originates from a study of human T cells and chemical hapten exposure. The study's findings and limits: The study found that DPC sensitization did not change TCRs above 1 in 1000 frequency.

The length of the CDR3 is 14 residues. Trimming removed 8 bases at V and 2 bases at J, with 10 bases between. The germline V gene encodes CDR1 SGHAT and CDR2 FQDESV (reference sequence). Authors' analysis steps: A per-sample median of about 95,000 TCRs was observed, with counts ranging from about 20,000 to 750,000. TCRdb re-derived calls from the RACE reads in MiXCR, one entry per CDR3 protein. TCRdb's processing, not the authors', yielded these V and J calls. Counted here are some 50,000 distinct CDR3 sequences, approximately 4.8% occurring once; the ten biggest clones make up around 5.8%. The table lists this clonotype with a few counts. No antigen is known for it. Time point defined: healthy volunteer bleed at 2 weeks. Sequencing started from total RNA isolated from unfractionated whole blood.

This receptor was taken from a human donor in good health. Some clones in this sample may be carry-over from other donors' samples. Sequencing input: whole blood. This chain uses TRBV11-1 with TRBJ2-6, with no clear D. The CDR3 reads CASVPYPGANVLTF. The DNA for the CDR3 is TGTGCCAGCGTCCCCTACCCTGGGGCCAACGTCCTGACTTTC.